These T cell receptor beta chains were read from a single sample in a study of cytomegalovirus exposure and HLA in healthy donors. Data came from immunoSEQ multiplex PCR; TCRdb stores just in-frame clones and leaves some out. The repertoire includes about 130,000 clones, about 68% of them detected once, and under 5% sits in the top ten. What was sequenced was PBMCs. The source is a man between 35 and 55 years old in good health and CMV-seropositive. Each CDR3 is given with its conserved first and last residue. D genes are given only for firm matches. Not all rows give a size; the values are once, few, many and, for expanded clones, a class.

clone_size | j_call | v_call | d_call | cdr3_nt | cdr3_aa
- | TRBJ1-5 | TRBV6-5 | - | TGTGCCAGCAGCAACACAGGGAACAATCAGCCCCAGCATTTT | CASSNTGNNQPQHF
once | TRBJ2-2 | TRBV27 | - | TGTGCCACCACCGTCGACAACAGGAACACCGGGGAGCTGTTTTTT | CATTVDNRNTGELFF
- | TRBJ1-1 | TRBV7-9 | - | TGTGCCAGCAGCTTAGTCCCGGCGGCTGAAGCTTTCTTT | CASSLVPAAEAFF
- | TRBJ2-2 | TRBV6-5 | - | TGTGCCAGCAGTTACCTATTATTTTCGAACACCGGGGAGCTGTTTTTT | CASSYLLFSNTGELFF
- | TRBJ1-1 | TRBV11-2 | - | TGTGCCAGCAGCTTAGAGGGGGCGCTGGACACTGAAGCTTTCTTT | CASSLEGALDTEAFF
- | TRBJ2-7 | TRBV7-2 | TRBD2 | TGTGCCAGCAGCTTAAGTCTTAGCGGGAGTTACGAGCAGTACTTC | CASSLSLSGSYEQYF
few | TRBJ2-7 | TRBV19 | TRBD2 | TGTGCCAGTAGTACACCGGGACTAGCGCTCGAGCAGTACTTC | CASSTPGLALEQYF
- | TRBJ2-1 | TRBV4-2 | - | TGTGCCAGCAGCCAAGATCCATCCTACAATGAGCAGTTCTTC | CASSQDPSYNEQFF
- | TRBJ1-1 | TRBV29-1 | - | TGCAGCGTTGTGAGGGCGGGCACTGAAGCTTTCTTT | CSVVRAGTEAFF
- | TRBJ2-7 | TRBV28 | TRBD2 | TGTGCCAGCAGTTCCTTTGGACTAGCCTCCTACGAGCAGTACTTC | CASSSFGLASYEQYF
few | TRBJ1-1 | TRBV11-1 | - | TGTGCCAGCAGCTTAAATACAGGGCGGACTGAAGCTTTCTTT | CASSLNTGRTEAFF
- | TRBJ2-1 | TRBV6-1 | - | TGTGCCAGCAGTGAAGCGCAGGGGTTAGCCCAGCAGTTCTTC | CASSEAQGLAQQFF
- | TRBJ2-7 | TRBV7-9 | TRBD1 | TGTGCCAGCAGCTACGGACAGGGGGGGACCTACGAGCAGTACTTC | CASSYGQGGTYEQYF
- | TRBJ1-1 | TRBV14 | - | TGTGCCAGCAGCCAAAAAAGCCGCCCCAGGATTGAAGCTTTCTTT | CASSQKSRPRIEAFF
- | TRBJ2-1 | TRBV27 | TRBD2 | TGTGCCAGCAGTTTAGTCCCTAGCGGGAGTAATGAGCAGTTCTTC | CASSLVPSGSNEQFF
few | TRBJ2-7 | TRBV11-1 | - | TGTGCCAGCAGCCCTCAGGTTACCTACGAGCAGTACTTC | CASSPQVTYEQYF
- | TRBJ2-7 | TRBV20-1 | - | TGCAGTGCCTCAGGGTTATACGAGCAGTACTTC | CSASGLYEQYF
- | TRBJ1-2 | TRBV9 | - | TGTGCCAGCAGCGTAGCTGGGCAGTCTAACTATGGCTACACCTTC | CASSVAGQSNYGYTF